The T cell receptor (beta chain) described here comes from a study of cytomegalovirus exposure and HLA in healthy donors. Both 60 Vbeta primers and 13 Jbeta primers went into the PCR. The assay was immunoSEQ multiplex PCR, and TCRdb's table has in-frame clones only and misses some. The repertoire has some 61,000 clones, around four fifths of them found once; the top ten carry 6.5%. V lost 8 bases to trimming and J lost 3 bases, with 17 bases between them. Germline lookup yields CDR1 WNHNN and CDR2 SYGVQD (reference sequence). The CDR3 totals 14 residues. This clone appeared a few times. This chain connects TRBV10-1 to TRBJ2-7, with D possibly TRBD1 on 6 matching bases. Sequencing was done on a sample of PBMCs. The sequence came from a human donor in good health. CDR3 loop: CASRKDRYLYEQYF. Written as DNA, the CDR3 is TGCGCCAGCCGAAAGGACAGATACCTCTACGAGCAGTACTTC.